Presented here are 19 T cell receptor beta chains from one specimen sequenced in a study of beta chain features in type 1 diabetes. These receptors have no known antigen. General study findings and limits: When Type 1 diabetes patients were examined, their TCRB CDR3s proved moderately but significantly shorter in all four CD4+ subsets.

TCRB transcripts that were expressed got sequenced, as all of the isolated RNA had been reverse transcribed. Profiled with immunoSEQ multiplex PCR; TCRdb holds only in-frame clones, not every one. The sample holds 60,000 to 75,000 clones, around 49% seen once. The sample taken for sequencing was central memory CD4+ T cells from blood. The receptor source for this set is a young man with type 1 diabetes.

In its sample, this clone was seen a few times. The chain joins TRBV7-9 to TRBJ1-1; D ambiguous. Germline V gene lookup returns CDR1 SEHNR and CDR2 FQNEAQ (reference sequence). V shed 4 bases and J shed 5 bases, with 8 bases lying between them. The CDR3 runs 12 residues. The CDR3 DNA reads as TGTGCCAGCAGCTCCCAGTTTACTGAAGCTTTCTTT. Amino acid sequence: CASSSQFTEAFF.

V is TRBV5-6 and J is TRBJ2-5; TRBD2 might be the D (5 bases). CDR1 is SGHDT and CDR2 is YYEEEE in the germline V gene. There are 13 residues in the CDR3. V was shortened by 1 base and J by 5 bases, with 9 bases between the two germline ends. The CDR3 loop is CASSLLRGETQYF. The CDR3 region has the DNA TGTGCCAGCAGCTTGTTACGAGGGGAGACCCAGTACTTC. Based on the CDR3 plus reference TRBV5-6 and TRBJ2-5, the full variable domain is DAGVTQSPTHLIKTRGQQVTLRCSPKSGHDTVSWYQQALGQGPQFIFQYYEEEERQRGNFPDRFSGHQFPNYSSELNVNALLLGDSALYLCASSLLRGETQYFGPGTRLLVL.

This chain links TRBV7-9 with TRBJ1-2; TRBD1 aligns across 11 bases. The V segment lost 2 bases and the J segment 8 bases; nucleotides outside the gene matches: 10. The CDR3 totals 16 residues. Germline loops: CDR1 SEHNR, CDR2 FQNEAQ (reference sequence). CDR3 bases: TGTGCCAGCAGCTTAAGATTGGACAGGGGGCGCGGAGGCTACACCTTC. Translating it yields CASSLRLDRGRGGYTF.

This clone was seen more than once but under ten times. The CDR3 sequence is CASSIHGLGENIQYF. In nucleotides, the CDR3 is TGTGCCAGTAGTATACACGGACTAGGCGAAAACATTCAGTACTTC. The gene calls are TRBV19 and TRBJ2-4; 7 bases map to TRBD2. Germline lookup yields CDR1 LNHDA and CDR2 SQIVND (reference sequence). The CDR3 has 15 residues. V lost 2 bases, J lost 5 bases, and 6 bases stayed unmatched.

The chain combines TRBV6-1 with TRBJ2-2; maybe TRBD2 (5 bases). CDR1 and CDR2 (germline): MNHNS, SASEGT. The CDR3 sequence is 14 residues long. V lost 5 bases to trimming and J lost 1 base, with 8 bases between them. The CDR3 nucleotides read TGTGCCAGCAGTCCCCGGGAGAACACCGGGGAGCTGTTTTTT. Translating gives CASSPRENTGELFF.

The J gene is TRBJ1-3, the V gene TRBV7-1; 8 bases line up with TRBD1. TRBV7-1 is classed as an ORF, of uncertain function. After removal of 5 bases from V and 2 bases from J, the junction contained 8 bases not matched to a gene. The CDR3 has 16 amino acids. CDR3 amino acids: CASSPTTGAAGNTIYF. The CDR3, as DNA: TGTGCCAGCAGCCCGACGACAGGGGCAGCTGGAAACACCATATATTTT.

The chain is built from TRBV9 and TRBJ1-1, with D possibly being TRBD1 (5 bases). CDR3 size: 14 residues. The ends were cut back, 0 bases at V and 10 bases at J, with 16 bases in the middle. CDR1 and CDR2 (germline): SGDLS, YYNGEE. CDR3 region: CASSVGEGPLGAFF. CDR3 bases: TGTGCCAGCAGCGTAGGGGAGGGGCCCTTAGGAGCTTTCTTT.

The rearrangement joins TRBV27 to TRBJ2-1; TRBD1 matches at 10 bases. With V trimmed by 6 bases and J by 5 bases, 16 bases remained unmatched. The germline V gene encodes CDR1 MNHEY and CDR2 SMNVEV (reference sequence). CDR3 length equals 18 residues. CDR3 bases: TGTGCCAGCAGAACGACCCCCTCGACAGGGGGCACACACAATGAGCAGTTCTTC. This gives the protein CASRTTPSTGGTHNEQFF.

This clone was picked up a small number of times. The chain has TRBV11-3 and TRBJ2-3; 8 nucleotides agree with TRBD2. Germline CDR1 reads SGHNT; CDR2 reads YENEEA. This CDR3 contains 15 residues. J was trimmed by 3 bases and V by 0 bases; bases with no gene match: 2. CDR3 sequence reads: CASSLDSGGTDTQYF. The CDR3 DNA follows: TGTGCCAGCAGCTTAGATTCGGGAGGGACAGATACGCAGTATTTT.

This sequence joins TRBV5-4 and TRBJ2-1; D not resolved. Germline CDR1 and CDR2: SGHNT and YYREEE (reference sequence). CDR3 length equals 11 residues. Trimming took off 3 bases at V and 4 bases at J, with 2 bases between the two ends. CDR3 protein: CASSSYNEQFF. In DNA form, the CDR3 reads TGTGCCAGCAGCTCATACAATGAGCAGTTCTTC.

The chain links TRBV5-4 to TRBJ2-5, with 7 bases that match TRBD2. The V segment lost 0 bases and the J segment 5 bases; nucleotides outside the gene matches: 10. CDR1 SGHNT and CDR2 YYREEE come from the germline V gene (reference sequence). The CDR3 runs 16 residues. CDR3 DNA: TGTGCCAGCAGCTTGGAACTGGGAGGGCAAGCGGAGACCCAGTACTTC. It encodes CASSLELGGQAETQYF.

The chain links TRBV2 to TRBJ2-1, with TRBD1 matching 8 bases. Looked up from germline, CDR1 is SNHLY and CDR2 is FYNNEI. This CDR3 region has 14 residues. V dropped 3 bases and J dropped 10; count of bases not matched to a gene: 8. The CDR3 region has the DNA TGTGCCAGCAGTGAGGGGGCAGGGGGCCGGGAGCAGTTCTTC. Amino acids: CASSEGAGGREQFF.

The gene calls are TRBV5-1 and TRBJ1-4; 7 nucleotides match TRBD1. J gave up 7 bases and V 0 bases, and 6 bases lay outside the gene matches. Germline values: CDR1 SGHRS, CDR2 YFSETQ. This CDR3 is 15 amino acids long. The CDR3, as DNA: TGCGCCAGCAGCTTGGAGGGGGCCACGGGTGAAAAACTGTTTTTT. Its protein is CASSLEGATGEKLFF.

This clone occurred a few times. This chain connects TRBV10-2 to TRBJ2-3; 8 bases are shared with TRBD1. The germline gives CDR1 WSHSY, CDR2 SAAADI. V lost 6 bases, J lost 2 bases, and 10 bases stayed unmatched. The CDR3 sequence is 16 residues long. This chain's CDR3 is CASREDGDRITDTQYF. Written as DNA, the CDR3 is TGCGCCAGCAGGGAAGATGGGGACAGGATCACAGATACGCAGTATTTT.

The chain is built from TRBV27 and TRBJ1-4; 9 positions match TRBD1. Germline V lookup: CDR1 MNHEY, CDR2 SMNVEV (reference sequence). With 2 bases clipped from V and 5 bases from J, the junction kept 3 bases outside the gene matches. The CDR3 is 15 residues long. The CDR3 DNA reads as TGTGCCAGCAGTTTAAAAGGACAGGGGAATGAAAAACTGTTTTTT. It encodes CASSLKGQGNEKLFF.

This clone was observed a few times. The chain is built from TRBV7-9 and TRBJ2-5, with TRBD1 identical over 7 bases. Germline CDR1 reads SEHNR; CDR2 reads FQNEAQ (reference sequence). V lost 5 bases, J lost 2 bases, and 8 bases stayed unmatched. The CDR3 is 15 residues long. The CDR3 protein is CASSLVQGPQETQYF. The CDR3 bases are TGTGCCAGCAGCCTCGTACAGGGGCCTCAAGAGACCCAGTACTTC.

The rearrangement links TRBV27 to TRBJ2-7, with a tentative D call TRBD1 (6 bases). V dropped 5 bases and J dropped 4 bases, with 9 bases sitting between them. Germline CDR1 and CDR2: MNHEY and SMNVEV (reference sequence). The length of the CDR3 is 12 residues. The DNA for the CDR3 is TGTGCCAGCAGTGGTACAGGGTACGAGCAGTACTTC. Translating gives CASSGTGYEQYF.

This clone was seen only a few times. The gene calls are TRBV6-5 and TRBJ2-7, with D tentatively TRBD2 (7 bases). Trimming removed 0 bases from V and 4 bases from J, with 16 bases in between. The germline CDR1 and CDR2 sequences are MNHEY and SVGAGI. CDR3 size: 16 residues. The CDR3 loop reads CASSYSGTGRGYEQYF. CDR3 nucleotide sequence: TGTGCCAGCAGTTACTCCGGAACAGGGAGGGGTTACGAGCAGTACTTC.

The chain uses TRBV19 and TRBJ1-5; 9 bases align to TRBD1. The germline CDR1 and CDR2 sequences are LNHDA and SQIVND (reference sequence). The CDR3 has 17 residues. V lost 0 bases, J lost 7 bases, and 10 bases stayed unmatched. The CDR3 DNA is TGTGCCAGTAGTATAGACTCCGCCGGGACAGGGTCCCAGCCCCAGCATTTT. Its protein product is CASSIDSAGTGSQPQHF.